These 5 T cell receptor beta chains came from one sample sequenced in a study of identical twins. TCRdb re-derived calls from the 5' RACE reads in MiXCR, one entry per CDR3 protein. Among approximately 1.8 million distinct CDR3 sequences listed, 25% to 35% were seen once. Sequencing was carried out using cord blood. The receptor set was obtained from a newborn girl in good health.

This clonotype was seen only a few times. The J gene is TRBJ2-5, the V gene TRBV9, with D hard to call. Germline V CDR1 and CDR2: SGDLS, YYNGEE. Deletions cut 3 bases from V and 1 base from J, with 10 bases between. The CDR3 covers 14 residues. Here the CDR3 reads CASSAHAIQETQYF. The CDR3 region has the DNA TGTGCCAGCAGCGCACACGCCATCCAAGAGACCCAGTACTTC.

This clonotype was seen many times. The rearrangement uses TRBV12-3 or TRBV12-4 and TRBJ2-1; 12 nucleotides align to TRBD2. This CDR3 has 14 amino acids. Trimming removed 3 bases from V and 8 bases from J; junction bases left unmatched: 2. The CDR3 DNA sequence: TGTGCCAGCAGTTTGACTAGCGGGGGCGATGAGCAGTTCTTC. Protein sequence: CASSLTSGGDEQFF.

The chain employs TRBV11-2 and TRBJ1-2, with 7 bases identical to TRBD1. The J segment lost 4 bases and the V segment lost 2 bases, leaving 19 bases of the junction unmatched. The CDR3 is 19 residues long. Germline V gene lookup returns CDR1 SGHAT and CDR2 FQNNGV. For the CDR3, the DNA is TGTGCCAGCAGCTTAATCCACAGGGGCCAGGGTAGGAGGGTCTATGGCTACACCTTC. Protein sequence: CASSLIHRGQGRRVYGYTF. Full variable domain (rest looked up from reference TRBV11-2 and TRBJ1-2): EAGVAQSPRYKIIEKRQSVAFWCNPISGHATLYWYQQILGQGPKLLIQFQNNGVVDDSQLPKDRFSAERLKGVDSTLKIQPAKLEDSAVYLCASSLIHRGQGRRVYGYTFGSGTRLTVV.

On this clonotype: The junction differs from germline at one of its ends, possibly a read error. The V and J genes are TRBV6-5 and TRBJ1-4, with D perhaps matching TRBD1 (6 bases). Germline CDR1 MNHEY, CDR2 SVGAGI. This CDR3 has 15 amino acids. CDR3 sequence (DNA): TGTGCCAGCAGTTACTCCGGGGGGGCTAATGAAAGACTGTTTTTT. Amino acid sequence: CASSYSGGANERLFF.

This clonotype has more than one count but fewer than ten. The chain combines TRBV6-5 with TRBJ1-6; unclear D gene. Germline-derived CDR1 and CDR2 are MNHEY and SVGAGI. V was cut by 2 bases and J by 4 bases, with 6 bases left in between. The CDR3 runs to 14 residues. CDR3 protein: CASSYAQYNSPLHF. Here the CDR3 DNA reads TGTGCCAGCAGTTACGCACAGTATAATTCACCCCTCCACTTT.